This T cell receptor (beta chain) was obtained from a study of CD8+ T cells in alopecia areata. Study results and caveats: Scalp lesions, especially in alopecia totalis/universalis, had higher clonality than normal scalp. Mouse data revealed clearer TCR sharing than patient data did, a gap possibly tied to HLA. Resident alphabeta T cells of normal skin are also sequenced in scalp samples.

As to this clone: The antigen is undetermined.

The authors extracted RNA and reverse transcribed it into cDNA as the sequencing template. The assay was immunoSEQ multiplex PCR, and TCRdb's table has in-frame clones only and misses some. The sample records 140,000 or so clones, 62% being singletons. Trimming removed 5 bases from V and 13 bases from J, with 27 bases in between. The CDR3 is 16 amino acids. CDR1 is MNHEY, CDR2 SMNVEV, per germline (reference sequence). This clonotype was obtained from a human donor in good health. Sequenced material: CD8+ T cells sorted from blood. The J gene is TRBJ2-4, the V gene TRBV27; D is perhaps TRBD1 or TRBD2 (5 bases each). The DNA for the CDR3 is TGTGCCAGCAGTCCCCTCGCCGGGACGAGGGGTTCGGGCCAGTACTTC. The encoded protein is CASSPLAGTRGSGQYF.